Below, 18 T cell receptor beta chains from the same sample are listed, as sequenced in a study of OX40 agonist ivuxolimab in advanced cancers. TCRdb's table, derived via immunoSEQ multiplex PCR, lists solely in-frame clones and lacks some. The sample gives over 15,000 clones, around 90% of which show up once; 29% is in the top ten. The input for sequencing was CD4+ or CD8+ T cells sorted from blood, taken in a trial of the OX40 agonist ivuxolimab. The source of these receptors is an adult with an advanced solid tumor such as melanoma, head and neck, liver or kidney cancer.

The chain has TRBV5-1 and TRBJ1-2, with a tentative D call TRBD1 (5 bases). Trimming pared 3 bases from V and 4 bases from J, leaving 13 bases between. Germline V lookup: CDR1 SGHRS, CDR2 YFSETQ. This CDR3 is built from 14 residues. CDR3 nucleotides: TGCGCCAGCAGCTGGGACCTCGGCGGCTATGGCTACACCTTC. Amino acid sequence: CASSWDLGGYGYTF.

The chain uses TRBV29-1 and TRBJ2-7, with TRBD2 as a possible D gene (5 bases). The germline gives CDR1 SQVTM, CDR2 ANQGSEA. The CDR3 has 13 residues. Trimming cost V 4 bases and J 0 bases, with 10 bases left between them. The CDR3 coding sequence is TGCAGCGTTGTAGGCGGGCACTCCTACGAGCAGTACTTC. Amino acids: CSVVGGHSYEQYF.

The chain employs TRBV16 and TRBJ2-7, with D hard to call. Trimming cost V 0 bases and J 4 bases, with 4 bases left between them. The CDR3 consists of 12 residues. Germline CDR1 and CDR2: KGHSY and FQNENV. The CDR3, as DNA: TGTGCCAGCAGCCAATCGTGGTACGAGCAGTACTTC. This encodes CASSQSWYEQYF.

The chain links TRBV27 to TRBJ1-1, with a possible D match to TRBD1 (5 bases). Germline loops: CDR1 MNHEY, CDR2 SMNVEV (reference sequence). The V end lost 9 bases, the J end lost 6 bases, and 14 bases lay between the germline ends. The CDR3 consists of 12 residues. In DNA form, the CDR3 reads TGTGCCAGTACCGGGGCGGGGGCTGAAGCTTTCTTT. Its translation: CASTGAGAEAFF.

This chain connects TRBV27 to TRBJ2-1, with 8 bases lining up with TRBD2. The J segment lost 5 bases and the V segment lost 9 bases, leaving 9 bases of the junction unmatched. The V gene's germline CDR1 is MNHEY and CDR2 SMNVEV (reference sequence). CDR3 size: 14 residues. This chain's CDR3 is CASNTGLANNEQFF. In nucleotides, the CDR3 is TGTGCCAGTAATACTGGACTAGCAAACAATGAGCAGTTCTTC.

The CDR3 reads CASSLASLAGSTDTQYF. The CDR3 coding sequence is TGTGCCAGCAGCTTAGCGTCCCTAGCGGGAAGCACAGATACGCAGTATTTT. The chain carries TRBV7-9 and TRBJ2-3; 9 positions match TRBD2. Germline trimming cut 0 bases from V and 0 bases from J; bases unmatched to any gene: 4. This CDR3 spans 17 amino acids. CDR1 is SEHNR and CDR2 is FQNEAQ in the germline V gene (reference sequence).

The J gene is TRBJ2-1, the V gene TRBV4-1, with D unclear. From germline, CDR1 is MGHRA and CDR2 YSYEKL. The V end was cut by 1 base, the J end by 2 bases, with 15 bases between. This CDR3 has 17 residues. In DNA form, the CDR3 reads TGCGCCAGCAGCCAAGTCAAGGCCGGAGTAGCCTACAATGAGCAGTTCTTC. Translation: CASSQVKAGVAYNEQFF.

This clone was observed a single time. The gene calls are TRBV27 and TRBJ2-3; D call uncertain. Trimming took 6 bases from V and 0 from J, leaving 16 bases between them. CDR1 is MNHEY and CDR2 is SMNVEV in the germline V gene (reference sequence). This CDR3 has 16 residues. This chain's CDR3 is CASRGMAFISTDTQYF. CDR3 nucleotides: TGTGCCAGCAGGGGGATGGCGTTTATTAGCACAGATACGCAGTATTTT.

This clone appeared once. V usage is TRBV6-6 and J usage is TRBJ2-3; TRBD1 matches at 8 bases. The germline V gene has CDR1 MNHNY and CDR2 SVGAGI (reference sequence). The length of the CDR3 is 13 residues. The junction had 5 bases not matched to a gene; V was cut back by 7 bases and J by 5 bases. CDR3 amino acids: CASTGTGLDTQYF. The CDR3 DNA is TGTGCCAGCACCGGGACAGGTCTAGATACGCAGTATTTT.

This chain uses TRBV6-5 with TRBJ2-5; 8 positions agree with TRBD1. In germline, CDR1 is MNHEY, CDR2 SVGAGI. Trimming removed 2 bases from V and 2 bases from J; junction bases left unmatched: 4. The CDR3 extends over 15 amino acids. DNA for the CDR3: TGTGCCAGCAGTTACGCAGGGGGCAAACAAGAGACCCAGTACTTC. Translated: CASSYAGGKQETQYF.

This clone was seen just once. The chain has TRBV12-5 and TRBJ1-3; D gene unclear. Trimming took off 5 bases at V and 5 bases at J, with 13 bases between the two ends. The CDR3 is made up of 14 amino acids. Looked up from germline, CDR1 is LGHNT and CDR2 is FRNRAP. CDR3 sequence (DNA): TGTGCTAGTGGTGAGGTCTCTGGTAGAAACACCATATATTTT. This codes for CASGEVSGRNTIYF.

This rearrangement joins TRBV4-3 to TRBJ1-1; 7 bases map to TRBD1. The CDR3 extends over 14 amino acids. The V and J ends lost 4 bases and 5 bases, in that order; junction bases with no gene match: 7. CDR1 LGHNA and CDR2 YSLEER come from the germline V gene. Here the CDR3 reads CASSRQGGYTEAFF. The CDR3 nucleotides are TGCGCCAGCAGCCGCCAGGGGGGCTATACTGAAGCTTTCTTT.

The rearrangement joins TRBV5-6 to TRBJ1-2, with TRBD1 matching 10 bases. The CDR3 runs to 16 residues. Trimming cost V 1 base and J 8 bases; bases outside gene matches: 11. CDR1 and CDR2 from the germline V gene are SGHDT and YYEEEE. CDR3 nucleotides: TGTGCCAGCAGCTTGTGGGGACAGGGGACGCCCTCCGGCTACACCTTC. It encodes CASSLWGQGTPSGYTF.

This clone was counted a single time. The chain has TRBV5-6 and TRBJ2-7; 9 bases align to TRBD2. J gave up 3 bases and V 3 bases, and 4 bases lay outside the gene matches. There are 14 residues in the CDR3. Looked up from germline, CDR1 is SGHDT and CDR2 is YYEEEE. In DNA form, the CDR3 reads TGTGCCAGCAGCTCCGGGACTAGCTTCTACGAGCAGTACTTC. Protein: CASSSGTSFYEQYF.

This chain joins TRBV19 and TRBJ1-2; 9 nucleotides line up with TRBD1. CDR1 LNHDA and CDR2 SQIVND come from the germline V gene (reference sequence). V trimming: 5 bases; J trimming: 4 bases; junction bases outside the gene matches: 8. This CDR3 is 15 amino acids long. DNA for the CDR3: TGTGCCAGTAGTTCGGGGACAGGGTTTATCTATGGCTACACCTTC. Translated: CASSSGTGFIYGYTF.

The rearrangement joins TRBV13 to TRBJ2-1; D possibly corresponds to TRBD1 (5 bases). This CDR3 is built from 15 residues. Trimming removed 10 bases at V and 3 bases at J, with 19 bases between. Germline assignment: CDR1 PRHDT and CDR2 FYEKMQ (reference sequence). The CDR3 coding sequence is TGTGCCACCAAAGCCCAGGGAAGCTACTACAATGAGCAGTTCTTC. This codes for CATKAQGSYYNEQFF.

This rearrangement joins TRBV6-6 to TRBJ2-1; D unclear. Germline values: CDR1 MNHNY, CDR2 SVGAGI (reference sequence). The CDR3 is 13 residues long. V lost 0 bases and J 7 bases, leaving 7 bases between the germline ends. The DNA for the CDR3 is TGTGCCAGCAGTTACTCCTTGGGTAATGAGCAGTTCTTC. It encodes CASSYSLGNEQFF.

The chain recombines TRBV19 with TRBJ1-5; no definite D call. The germline gives CDR1 LNHDA, CDR2 SQIVND (reference sequence). This CDR3 is 13 amino acids long. CDR3: CATGQAVNQPQHF. The CDR3 region has the DNA TGTGCGACCGGTCAGGCGGTCAATCAGCCCCAGCATTTT. The full variable domain, rest sourced from reference TRBV19 and TRBJ1-5, is DGGITQSPKYLFRKEGQNVTLSCEQNLNHDAMYWYRQDPGQGLRLIYYSQIVNDFQKGDIAEGYSVSREKKESFPLTVTSAQKNPTAFYLCATGQAVNQPQHFGDGTRLSIL.